These 2 T cell receptor beta chains came from one sample sequenced in a study of cytomegalovirus exposure and HLA in healthy donors. The PCR contained 60 Vbeta and 13 Jbeta primers. The method was immunoSEQ multiplex PCR; TCRdb's version includes in-frame clones alone and lacks a portion of them. The data show a few hundred thousand clones, around 77% seen once. The source material was PBMCs. These receptors were collected from a woman in her thirties in good health and CMV-seronegative.

A word on this clone: The junction departs from germline at one end; a sequencing error may be responsible. This chain links TRBV13 with TRBJ1-1; 8 positions match TRBD1. CDR3 length: 15 residues. Germline-derived CDR1 and CDR2 are PRHDT and FYEKMQ (reference sequence). CDR3 sequence (DNA): TGTGCCAGCAGTTTAGACAGGGGCCAGGGCACTGAAGCTTTCTTT. Its protein product is CASSLDRGQGTEAFF.

The chain links TRBV12-2 to TRBJ2-5; the D call in the table, TRBD1, was not verified against the DNA. TRBV12-2 is given as a pseudogene. The CDR3 length is 17 residues. The CDR3 DNA is TGTGCAAGTCGCTTAGCTCTGCCCAGGGGGCTTCGGGAGACCCAGTACTTC. Translating it yields CASRLALPRGLRETQYF.